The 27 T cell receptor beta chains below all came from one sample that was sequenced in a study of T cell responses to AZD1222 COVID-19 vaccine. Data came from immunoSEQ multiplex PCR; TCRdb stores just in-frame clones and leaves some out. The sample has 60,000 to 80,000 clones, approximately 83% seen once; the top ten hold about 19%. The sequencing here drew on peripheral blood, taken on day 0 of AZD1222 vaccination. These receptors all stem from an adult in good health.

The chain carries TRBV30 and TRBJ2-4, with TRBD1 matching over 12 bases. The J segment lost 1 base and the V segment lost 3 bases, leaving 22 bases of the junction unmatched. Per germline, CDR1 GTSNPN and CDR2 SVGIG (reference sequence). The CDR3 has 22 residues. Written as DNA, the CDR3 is TGTGCCTGGAGGTTTGGGTATTTCTTGGGACAGGGGGCGGGAGGGGCCAAAAACATTCAGTACTTC. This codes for CAWRFGYFLGQGAGGAKNIQYF.

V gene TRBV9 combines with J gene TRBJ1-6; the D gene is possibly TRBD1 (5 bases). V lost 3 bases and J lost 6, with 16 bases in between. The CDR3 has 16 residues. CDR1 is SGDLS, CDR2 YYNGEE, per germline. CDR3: CASSAPSGGVNSPLHF. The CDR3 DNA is TGTGCCAGCAGCGCGCCGAGTGGGGGGGTTAATTCACCCCTCCACTTT. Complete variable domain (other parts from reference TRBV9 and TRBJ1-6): DSGVTQTPKHLITATGQRVTLRCSPRSGDLSVYWYQQSLDQGLQFLIQYYNGEERAKGNILERFSAQQFPDLHSELNLSSLELGDSALYFCASSAPSGGVNSPLHFGNGTRLTVT.

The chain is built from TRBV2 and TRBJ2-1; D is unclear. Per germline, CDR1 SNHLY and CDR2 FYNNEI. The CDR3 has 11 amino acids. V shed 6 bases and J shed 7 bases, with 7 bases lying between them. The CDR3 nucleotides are TGTGCCAGCAGAGTTCAAAATGAGCAGTTCTTC. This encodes CASRVQNEQFF. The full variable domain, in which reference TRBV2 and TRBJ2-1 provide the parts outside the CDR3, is EPEVTQTPSHQVTQMGQEVILRCVPISNHLYFYWYRQILGQKVEFLVSFYNNEISEKSEIFDDQFSVERPDGSNFTLKIRSTKLEDSAMYFCASRVQNEQFFGPGTRLTVL.

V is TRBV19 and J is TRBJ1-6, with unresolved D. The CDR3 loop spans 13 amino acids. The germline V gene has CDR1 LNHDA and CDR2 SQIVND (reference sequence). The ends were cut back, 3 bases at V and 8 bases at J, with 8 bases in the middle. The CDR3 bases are TGTGCCAGTAGTATCGGATTGGATTCACCCCTCCACTTT. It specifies CASSIGLDSPLHF.

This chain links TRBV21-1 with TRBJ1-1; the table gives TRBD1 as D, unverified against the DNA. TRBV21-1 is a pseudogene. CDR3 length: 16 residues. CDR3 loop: CASSARSTGLDTEAFF. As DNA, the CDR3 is TGTGCCAGCAGCGCCCGTTCGACAGGGTTGGACACTGAAGCTTTCTTT.

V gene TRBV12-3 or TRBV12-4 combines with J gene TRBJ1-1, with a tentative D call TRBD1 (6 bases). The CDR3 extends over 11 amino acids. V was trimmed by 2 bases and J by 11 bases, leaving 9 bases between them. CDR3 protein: CASSLNRAAFF. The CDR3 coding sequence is TGTGCCAGCAGTTTAAACAGGGCCGCTTTCTTT.

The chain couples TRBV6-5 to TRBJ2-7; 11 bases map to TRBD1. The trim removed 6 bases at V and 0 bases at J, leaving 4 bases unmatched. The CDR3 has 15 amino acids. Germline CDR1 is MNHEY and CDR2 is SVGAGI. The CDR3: CASRGTGGISYEQYF. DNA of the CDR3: TGTGCCAGCAGAGGGACAGGGGGGATCTCCTACGAGCAGTACTTC.

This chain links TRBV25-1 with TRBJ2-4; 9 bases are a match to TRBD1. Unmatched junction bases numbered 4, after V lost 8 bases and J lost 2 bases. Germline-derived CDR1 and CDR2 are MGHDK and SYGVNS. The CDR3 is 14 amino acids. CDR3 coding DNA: TGTGCCAGCTCGGACAGGGGAACCAAAAACATTCAGTACTTC. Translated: CASSDRGTKNIQYF.

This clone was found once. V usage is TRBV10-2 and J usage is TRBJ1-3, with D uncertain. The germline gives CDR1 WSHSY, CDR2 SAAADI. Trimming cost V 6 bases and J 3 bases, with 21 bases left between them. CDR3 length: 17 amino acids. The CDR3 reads CASRLNALGPIGNTIYF. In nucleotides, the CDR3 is TGCGCCAGCAGATTAAATGCGCTCGGACCCATTGGAAACACCATATATTTT.

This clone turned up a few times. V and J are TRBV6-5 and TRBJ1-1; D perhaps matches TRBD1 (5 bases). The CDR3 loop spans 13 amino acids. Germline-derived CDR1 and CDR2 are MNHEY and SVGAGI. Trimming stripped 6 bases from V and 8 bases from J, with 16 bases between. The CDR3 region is CASRFLGGEEAFF. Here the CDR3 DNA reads TGTGCCAGCAGGTTTTTGGGGGGTGAGGAAGCTTTCTTT.

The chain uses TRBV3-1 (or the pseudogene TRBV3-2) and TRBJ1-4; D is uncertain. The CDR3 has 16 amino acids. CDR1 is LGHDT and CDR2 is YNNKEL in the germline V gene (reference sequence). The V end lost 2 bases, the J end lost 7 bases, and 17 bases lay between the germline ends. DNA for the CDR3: TGTGCCAGCAGCCAACTCCGGGCAGGTCTGGGTGAAAAACTGTTTTTT. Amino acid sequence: CASSQLRAGLGEKLFF.

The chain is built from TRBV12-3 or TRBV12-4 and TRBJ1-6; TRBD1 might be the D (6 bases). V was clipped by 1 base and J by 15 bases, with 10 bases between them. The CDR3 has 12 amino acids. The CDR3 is CASSLETGSLHF. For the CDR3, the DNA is TGTGCCAGCAGTTTAGAAACAGGGAGCCTCCACTTT.

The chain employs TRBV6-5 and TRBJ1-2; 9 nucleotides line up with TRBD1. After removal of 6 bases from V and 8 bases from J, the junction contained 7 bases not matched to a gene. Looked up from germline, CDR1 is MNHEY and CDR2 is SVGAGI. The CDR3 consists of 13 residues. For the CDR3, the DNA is TGTGCCAGCAGCCAAGGACAGGGGAGAGGCTACACCTTC. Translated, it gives CASSQGQGRGYTF.

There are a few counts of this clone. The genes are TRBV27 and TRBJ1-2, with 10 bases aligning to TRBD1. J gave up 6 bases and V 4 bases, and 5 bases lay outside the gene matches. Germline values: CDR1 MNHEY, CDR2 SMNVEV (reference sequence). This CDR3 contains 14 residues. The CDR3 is CASSWDRGRDGYTF. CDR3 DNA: TGTGCCAGCAGTTGGGACAGGGGAAGGGATGGCTACACCTTC.

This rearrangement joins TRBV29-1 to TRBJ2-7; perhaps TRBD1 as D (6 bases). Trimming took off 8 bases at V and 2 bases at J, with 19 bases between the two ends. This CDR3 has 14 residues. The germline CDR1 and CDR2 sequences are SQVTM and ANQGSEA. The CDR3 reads CSQIRQGLPYEQYF. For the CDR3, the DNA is TGCAGCCAGATCCGTCAGGGGCTTCCCTACGAGCAGTACTTC.

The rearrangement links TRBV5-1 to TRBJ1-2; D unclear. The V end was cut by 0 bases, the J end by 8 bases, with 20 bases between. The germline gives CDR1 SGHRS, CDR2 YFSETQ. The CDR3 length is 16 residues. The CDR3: CASSLEVVGSGRGYTF. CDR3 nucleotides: TGCGCCAGCAGCTTGGAGGTGGTAGGGAGCGGCCGGGGCTACACCTTC.

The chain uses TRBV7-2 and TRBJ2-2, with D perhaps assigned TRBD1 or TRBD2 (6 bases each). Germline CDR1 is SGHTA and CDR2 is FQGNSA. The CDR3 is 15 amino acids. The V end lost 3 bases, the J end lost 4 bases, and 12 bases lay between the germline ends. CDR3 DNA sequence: TGTGCCAGCAGCTTTGGGGGGCCAGGCACCGGGGAGCTGTTTTTT. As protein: CASSFGGPGTGELFF.

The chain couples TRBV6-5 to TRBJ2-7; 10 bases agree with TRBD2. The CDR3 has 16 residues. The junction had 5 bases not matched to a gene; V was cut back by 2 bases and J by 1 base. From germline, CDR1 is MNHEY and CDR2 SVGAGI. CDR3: CASSYLLAGRSYEQYF. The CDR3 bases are TGTGCCAGCAGTTACCTACTAGCGGGGAGATCCTACGAGCAGTACTTC.

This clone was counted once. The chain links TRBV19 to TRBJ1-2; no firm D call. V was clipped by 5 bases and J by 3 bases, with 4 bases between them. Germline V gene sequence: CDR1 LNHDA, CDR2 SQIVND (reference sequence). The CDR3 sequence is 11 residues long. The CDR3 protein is CASSGYYGYTF. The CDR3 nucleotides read TGTGCCAGTAGTGGGTACTATGGCTACACCTTC.

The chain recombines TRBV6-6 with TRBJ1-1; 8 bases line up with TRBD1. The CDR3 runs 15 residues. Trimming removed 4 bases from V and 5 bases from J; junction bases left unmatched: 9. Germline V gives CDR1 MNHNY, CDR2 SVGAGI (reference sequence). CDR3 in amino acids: CASSSGGAGETEAFF. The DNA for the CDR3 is TGTGCCAGCAGTTCAGGGGGCGCAGGGGAGACTGAAGCTTTCTTT.

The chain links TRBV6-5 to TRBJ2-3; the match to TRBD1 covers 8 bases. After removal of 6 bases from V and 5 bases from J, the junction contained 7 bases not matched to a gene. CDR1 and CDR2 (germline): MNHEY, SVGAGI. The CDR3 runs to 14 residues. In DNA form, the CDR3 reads TGTGCCAGCAGACACCAGGGGGCGCGAGATACGCAGTATTTT. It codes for CASRHQGARDTQYF.

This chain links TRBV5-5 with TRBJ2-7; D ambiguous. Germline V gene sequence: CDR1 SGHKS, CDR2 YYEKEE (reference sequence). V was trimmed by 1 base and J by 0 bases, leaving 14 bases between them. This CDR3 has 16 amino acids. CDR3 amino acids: CASSLIASQTSYEQYF. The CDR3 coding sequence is TGTGCCAGCAGCTTGATCGCCAGCCAAACCTCCTACGAGCAGTACTTC.

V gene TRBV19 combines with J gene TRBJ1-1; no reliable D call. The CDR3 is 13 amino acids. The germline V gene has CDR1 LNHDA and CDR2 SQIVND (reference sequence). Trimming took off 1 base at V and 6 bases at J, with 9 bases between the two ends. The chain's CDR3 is CASSIGVNAEAFF. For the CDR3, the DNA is TGTGCCAGTAGTATAGGGGTGAATGCTGAAGCTTTCTTT.

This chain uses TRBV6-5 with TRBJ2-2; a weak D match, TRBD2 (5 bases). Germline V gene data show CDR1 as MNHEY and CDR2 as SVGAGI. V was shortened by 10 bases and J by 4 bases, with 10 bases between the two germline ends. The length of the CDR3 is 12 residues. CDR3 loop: CAISGLTGELFF. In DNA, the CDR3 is TGTGCCATCTCTGGACTCACCGGGGAGCTGTTTTTT.

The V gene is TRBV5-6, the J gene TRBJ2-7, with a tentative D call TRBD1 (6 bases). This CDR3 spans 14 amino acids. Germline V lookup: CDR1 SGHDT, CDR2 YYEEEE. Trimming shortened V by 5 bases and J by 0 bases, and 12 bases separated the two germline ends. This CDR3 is CASRGTGTSYEQYF. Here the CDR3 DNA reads TGTGCCAGCAGGGGAACAGGGACCTCCTACGAGCAGTACTTC.

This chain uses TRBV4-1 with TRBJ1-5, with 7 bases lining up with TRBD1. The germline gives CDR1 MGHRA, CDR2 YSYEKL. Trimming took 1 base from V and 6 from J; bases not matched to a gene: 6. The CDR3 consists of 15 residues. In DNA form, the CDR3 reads TGCGCCAGCAGCCAAGTCGAGGGGGCGGGTCAGCCCCAGCATTTT. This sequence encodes CASSQVEGAGQPQHF.

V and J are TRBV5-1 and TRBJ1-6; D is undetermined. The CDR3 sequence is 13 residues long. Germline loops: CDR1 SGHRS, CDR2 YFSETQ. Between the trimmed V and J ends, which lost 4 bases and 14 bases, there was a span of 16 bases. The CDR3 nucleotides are TGCGCCAGCAGCCGAGAGGGTGTGTCAACCCTCCACTTT. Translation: CASSREGVSTLHF.